This T cell receptor (beta chain) emerged from a study of OX40 agonist ivuxolimab in advanced cancers. Germline V gene lookup returns CDR1 SGHDT and CDR2 YYEEEE. The CDR3 contains 11 residues. The table came from immunoSEQ multiplex PCR; TCRdb's copy has only in-frame clones and leaves some out. Of over 65,000 clones detected, roughly 92% appear once; the ten largest clones hold more than 9.5%. A remark on this clone: The junction departs from germline at one end; a sequencing error may be responsible.

The sequences come from CD4+ or CD8+ T cells sorted from blood, collected in a trial of the OX40 agonist ivuxolimab. The chain carries TRBV5-6 and TRBJ2-6; maybe TRBD2 (5 bases). The receptor was isolated from an adult with an advanced solid tumor such as melanoma, head and neck, liver or kidney cancer. DNA for the CDR3: TGTGCCAGCAGCTTGGAGGAGGACCAGGCTTTC. Its translation: CASSLEEDQAF.